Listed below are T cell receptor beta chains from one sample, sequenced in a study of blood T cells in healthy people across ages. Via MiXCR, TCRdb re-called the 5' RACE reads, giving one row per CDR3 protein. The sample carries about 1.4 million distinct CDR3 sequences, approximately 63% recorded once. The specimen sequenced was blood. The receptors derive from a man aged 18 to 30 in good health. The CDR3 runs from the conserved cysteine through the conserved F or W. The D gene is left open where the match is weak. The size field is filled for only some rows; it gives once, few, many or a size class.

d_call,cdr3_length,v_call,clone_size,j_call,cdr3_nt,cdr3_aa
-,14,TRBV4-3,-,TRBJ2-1,TGCGCCAGCAGCATCGGAGGAGGGGGCGACGAGCAGTTCTTC,CASSIGGGGDEQFF
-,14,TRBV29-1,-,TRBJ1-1,TGCAGCGTTGAGCAGCCAACCCGACAGGATGAAGCTTTCTTT,CSVEQPTRQDEAFF
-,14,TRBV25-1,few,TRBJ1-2,TGTGCCAGCAGCCCCTGGACTTCTAACTATGGCTACACCTTC,CASSPWTSNYGYTF
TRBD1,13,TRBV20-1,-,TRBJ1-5,TGCAGTGCAAGACAGGGCCCCAATCAGCCCCAGCATTTT,CSARQGPNQPQHF
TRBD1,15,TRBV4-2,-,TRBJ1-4,TGTGCCAGCAGCCTTGACAGGGAATTGTATGAAAAACTGTTTTTT,CASSLDRELYEKLFF
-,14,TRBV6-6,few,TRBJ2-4,TGTGCCAGCAGTTACCACAGGGAGGGAAACATTCAGTACTTC,CASSYHREGNIQYF
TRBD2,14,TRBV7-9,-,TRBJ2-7,TGTGCCAGCAGCTCCACGGGAGGCTTACACGAGCAGTACTTC,CASSSTGGLHEQYF
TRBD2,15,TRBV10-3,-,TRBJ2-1,TGTGCCATCAGTGATGGACGAGCGGGACGCAATGAGCAGTTCTTC,CAISDGRAGRNEQFF
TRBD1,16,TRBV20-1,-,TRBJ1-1,TGCAGTGCTTCCGGGACAGGGGGTATTTCGGTCACTGAAGCTTTCTTT,CSASGTGGISVTEAFF
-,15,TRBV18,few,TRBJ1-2,TGTGCCAGCTCACCAGTTCAGGAAGCTAACTATGGCTACACCTTC,CASSPVQEANYGYTF
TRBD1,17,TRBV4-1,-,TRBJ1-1,TGCGCCAGCAGCCTTACCGGGACAGGGGACGGCAGCACTGAAGCTTTCTTT,CASSLTGTGDGSTEAFF
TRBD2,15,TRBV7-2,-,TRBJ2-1,TGTGCCAGCAGCTCGAGTGGGACTAGCGGTGGTGAGCAGTTCTTC,CASSSSGTSGGEQFF
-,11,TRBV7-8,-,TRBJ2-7,TGTGCCAGCTTCGGAGGATACGAGCAGTACTTC,CASFGGYEQYF
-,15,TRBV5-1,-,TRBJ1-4,TGCGCCAGCAACCCAGACCCCGCAACTAATGAAAAACTGTTTTTT,CASNPDPATNEKLFF
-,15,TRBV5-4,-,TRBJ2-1,TGTGCCAGCAGCTTGGCACTACGCCTCTACAATGAGCAGTTCTTC,CASSLALRLYNEQFF
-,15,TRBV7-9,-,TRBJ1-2,TGTGCCAGCAGCTATGGGGACACCGCTAACTATGGCTACACCTTC,CASSYGDTANYGYTF
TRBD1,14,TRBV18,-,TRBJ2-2,TGTGCCAGCTCACCCAGGGGGCTTGCCGGGGAGCTGTTTTTT,CASSPRGLAGELFF
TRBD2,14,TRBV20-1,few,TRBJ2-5,TGCAGTGCTAGGGCAAGACTAGCGTCAGAGACCCAGTACTTC,CSARARLASETQYF
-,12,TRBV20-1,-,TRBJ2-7,TGCAGTGCTAGAATACAGGGATACGAGCAGTACTTC,CSARIQGYEQYF
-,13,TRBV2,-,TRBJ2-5,TGTGCCAGCAGTGGACTGGTGGCGGGGACCCAGTACTTC,CASSGLVAGTQYF
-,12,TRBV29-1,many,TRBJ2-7,TGCAGCGTTGAGGGTAGGGCGTACGAGCAGTACTTC,CSVEGRAYEQYF
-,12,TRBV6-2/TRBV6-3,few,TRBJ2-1,TGTGCCAGCAGCACCCCCTTTGGTGAGCAGTTCTTC,CASSTPFGEQFF
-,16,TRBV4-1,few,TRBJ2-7,TGCGCCAGCAGCCGCGACGGGACGGAGATTACCTACGAGCAGTACTTC,CASSRDGTEITYEQYF
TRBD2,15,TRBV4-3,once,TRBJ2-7,TGCGCCAGCAGTCTTAGCGGGGCAGAATACGATGAGCAGTACTTC,CASSLSGAEYDEQYF
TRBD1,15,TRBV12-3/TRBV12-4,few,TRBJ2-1,TGTGCCAGCAGGACAGGGTATAGGGATTACAATGAGCAGTTCTTC,CASRTGYRDYNEQFF
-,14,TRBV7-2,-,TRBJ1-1,TGTGCCAGCAGCAGAGCCCTCAGTGGTACTGAAGCTTTCTTT,CASSRALSGTEAFF
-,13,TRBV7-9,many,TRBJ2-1,TGTGCCAGCAGCCTTAACCCCTACAATGAGCAGTTCTTC,CASSLNPYNEQFF
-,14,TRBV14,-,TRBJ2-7,TGTGCCAGCAGCCAAGTGTCTCGGTCGGGGGAGCAGTACTTC,CASSQVSRSGEQYF
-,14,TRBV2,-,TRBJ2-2,TGTGCCAGCCGGGAAGGCAGGTTCACCGGGGAGCTGTTTTTT,CASREGRFTGELFF
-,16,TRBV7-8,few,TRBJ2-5,TGTGCCAGCAACTGGGGGTCTAGCGTGTACCAAGAGACCCAGTACTTC,CASNWGSSVYQETQYF
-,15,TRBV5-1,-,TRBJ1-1,TGCGCCAGCAGCTGGTCAGGGGTGTCGCCAACTGAAGCTTTCTTT,CASSWSGVSPTEAFF
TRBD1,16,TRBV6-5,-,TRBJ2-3,TGTGCCAGCAGTTACGAAGGGACAGGGAGATCAGATACGCAGTATTTT,CASSYEGTGRSDTQYF
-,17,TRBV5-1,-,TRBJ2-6,TGCGCCAGCAGCTTGGTGGCCAGAGGCTCTGGGGCCAACGTCCTGACTTTC,CASSLVARGSGANVLTF
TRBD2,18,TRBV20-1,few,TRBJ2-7,TGCAGTGCTAGAGGCAGGGGCGTTCCGGGACTAGACCTTTACGAGCAGTACTTC,CSARGRGVPGLDLYEQYF
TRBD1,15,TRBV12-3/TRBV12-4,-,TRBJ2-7,TGTGCCAGCAGTTACCGGACAGGGGGTGGGGACGAGCAGTACTTC,CASSYRTGGGDEQYF
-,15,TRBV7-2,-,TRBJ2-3,TGTGCCAGCAGCTTCACAGGGAGGGACACAGATACGCAGTATTTT,CASSFTGRDTDTQYF
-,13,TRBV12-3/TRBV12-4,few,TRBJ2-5,TGTGCCAGCAGTCAAGCTGGGCCTACGACCCAGTACTTC,CASSQAGPTTQYF
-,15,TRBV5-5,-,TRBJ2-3,TGTGCCAGCAGCTTGAATGGGGGAGGCACAGATACGCAGTATTTT,CASSLNGGGTDTQYF
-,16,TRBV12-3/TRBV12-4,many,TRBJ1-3,TGTGCCAGCAGTTTGACGGTCCGTAGCTCTGGAAACACCATATATTTT,CASSLTVRSSGNTIYF
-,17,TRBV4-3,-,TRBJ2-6,TGCGCCAGCAGCCAAGATCTAAGGGGGTCTGGGGCCAACGTCCTGACTTTC,CASSQDLRGSGANVLTF
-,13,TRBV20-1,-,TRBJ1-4,TGCAGTGCTAGGACCCCCATTAATGAAAAACTGTTTTTT,CSARTPINEKLFF
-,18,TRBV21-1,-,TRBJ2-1,TGTGCCAGCCAAACCGGGACTAGCGGGAGAGGCTTCTACAATGAGCAGTTCTTC,CASQTGTSGRGFYNEQFF
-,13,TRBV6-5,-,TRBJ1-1,TGTGCCAGCAGTTCAGGTAGATTCACTGAAGCTTTCTTT,CASSSGRFTEAFF
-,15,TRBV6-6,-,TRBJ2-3,TGTGCCAGCAGTTACTATTCCCTAGAGGGTGATACGCAGTATTTT,CASSYYSLEGDTQYF
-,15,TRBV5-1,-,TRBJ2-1,TGCGCCAGCAGCTTGGACGGGGGAAGTGCCAATGAGCAGTTCTTC,CASSLDGGSANEQFF
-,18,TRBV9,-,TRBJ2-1,TGTGCCAGCAGCGCCTCCTCCCCCGGACGAAGCTCCTACAATGAGCAGTTCTTC,CASSASSPGRSSYNEQFF
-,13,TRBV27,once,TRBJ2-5,TGTGCCAGCAGCTTGAGGGGTCTAGATCAGCAGTACTTC,CASSLRGLDQQYF
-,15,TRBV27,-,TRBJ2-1,TGTGCCAGCAGTGCGGGGTCGCTAACCTACAACGAGCAGTTCTTC,CASSAGSLTYNEQFF
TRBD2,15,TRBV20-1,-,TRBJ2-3,TGCAGTGCTAACTCCGGGACTAGCGGCACAGATACGCAGTATTTT,CSANSGTSGTDTQYF
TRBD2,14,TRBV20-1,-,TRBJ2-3,TGCAGTGCTCAGACTAGCGGACCCACAGATACGCAGTATTTT,CSAQTSGPTDTQYF
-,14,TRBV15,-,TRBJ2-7,TGTGCCACCAGCAGAGACCAGACAGACAGCGAGCAGTACTTC,CATSRDQTDSEQYF
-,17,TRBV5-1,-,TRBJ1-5,TGCGCCAGCAGCTGGATGGCTAACCGGATTAGCAATCAGCCCCAGCATTTT,CASSWMANRISNQPQHF
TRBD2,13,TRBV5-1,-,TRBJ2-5,TGCGCCAGCAGCTTGCGGGGGGACGAGACCCAGTACTTC,CASSLRGDETQYF
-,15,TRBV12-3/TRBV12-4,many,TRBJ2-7,TGTGCCAGCAGTTTAGTGGGCAGGGAGGAGGACGAGCAGTACTTC,CASSLVGREEDEQYF
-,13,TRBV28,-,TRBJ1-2,TGTGCCAGCAGTGACCAAGGCGCCTATGGCTACACCTTC,CASSDQGAYGYTF
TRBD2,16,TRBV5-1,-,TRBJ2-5,TGCGCCAGCAGCCCGCGGACTAGCGGGGGCACGCGGACCCAGTACTTC,CASSPRTSGGTRTQYF
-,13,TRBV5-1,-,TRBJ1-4,TGCGCCAGCAGCTCGCAGACCAATGAAAAACTGTTTTTT,CASSSQTNEKLFF
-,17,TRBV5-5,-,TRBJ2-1,TGTGCCAGCAGCTGGGCACCACAGGAATCCGTAATTGCTGAGCAGTTCTTC,CASSWAPQESVIAEQFF
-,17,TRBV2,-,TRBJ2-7,TGTGCCAGCAGCCCCGGGTCTTGGAGGGGACCTTCCTACGAGCAGTACTTC,CASSPGSWRGPSYEQYF
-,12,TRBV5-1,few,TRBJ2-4,TGCGCCAGCAGCTTGGAAGAAAACATTCAGTACTTC,CASSLEENIQYF